The present T cell receptor (beta chain) was sequenced within a study of cytomegalovirus exposure and HLA in healthy donors. Study conclusions and caveats: Among immune exposure information, only CMV serostatus was available. Analysis performed later showed TCR beta chains linked to HLA being more clonally expanded than equally common others.

A multiplex PCR was run with 60 Vbeta primers and 13 Jbeta primers. Sequencing used immunoSEQ multiplex PCR; TCRdb keeps in-frame clones, though not all of them. The sample carries about 200,000 clones, around 83% recorded once. The CDR3 totals 10 residues. Germline loops: CDR1 DFQATT, CDR2 SNEGSKA (reference sequence). V lost 0 bases to trimming and J lost 11 bases, with 7 bases between them. This clone was seen a handful of times. Its antigen is currently unknown. The receptor was isolated from a girl aged 5 to 17 in good health and CMV-seronegative. This chain links TRBV20-1 with TRBJ1-1; D gene unclear. The specimen was PBMCs. The CDR3: CSAREEVAFF. CDR3 bases: TGCAGTGCTAGAGAGGAGGTGGCTTTCTTT.